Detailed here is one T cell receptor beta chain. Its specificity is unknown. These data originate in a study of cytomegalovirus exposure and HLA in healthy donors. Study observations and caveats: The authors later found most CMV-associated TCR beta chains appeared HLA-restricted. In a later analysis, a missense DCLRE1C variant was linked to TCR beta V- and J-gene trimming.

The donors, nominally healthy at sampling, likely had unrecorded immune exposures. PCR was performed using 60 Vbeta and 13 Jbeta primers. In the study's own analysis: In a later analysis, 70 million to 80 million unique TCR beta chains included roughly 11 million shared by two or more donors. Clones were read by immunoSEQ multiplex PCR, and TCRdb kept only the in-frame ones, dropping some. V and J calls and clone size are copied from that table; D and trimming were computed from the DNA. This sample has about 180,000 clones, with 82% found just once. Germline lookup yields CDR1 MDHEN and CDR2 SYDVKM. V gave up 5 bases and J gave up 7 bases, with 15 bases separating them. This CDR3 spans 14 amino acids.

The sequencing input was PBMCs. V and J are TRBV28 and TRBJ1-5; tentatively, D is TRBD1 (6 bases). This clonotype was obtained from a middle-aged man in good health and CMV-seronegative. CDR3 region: CASSNSGEWQPQHF. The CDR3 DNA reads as TGTGCCAGCAGTAATTCAGGGGAATGGCAGCCCCAGCATTTT.